The sequence of this T cell receptor beta chain was determined in a study of OX40 agonist ivuxolimab in advanced cancers. Study-wide background: Across the patients, intravenous ivuxolimab was delivered every 2 weeks at 0.01 to 10 mg/kg. Study-wide results and caveats: No antigen was identified for the clonally expanded peripheral T cells.

The repertoire was sequenced with immunoSEQ multiplex PCR; TCRdb's copy has only in-frame clones and lacks some. The sample has about 17,000 clones, around 69% seen once; the top ten hold over 25%. Worth noting for this clone: What it binds is not known.

There are 14 residues in the CDR3. Looked up from germline, CDR1 is SGHDT and CDR2 is YYEEEE. Trimming shortened V by 2 bases and J by 2 bases, and 9 bases separated the two germline ends. A history of autoimmune disease or systemic immunosuppression excluded patients. Drawing of blood for sampling happened at baseline, at cycle 4 day 1, and at cycle 7 day 1. This chain joins TRBV5-6 and TRBJ2-3; possibly TRBD1 for D (6 bases). The receptor was isolated from an adult with an advanced solid tumor such as melanoma, head and neck, liver or kidney cancer. Here the sequenced sample was CD4+ or CD8+ T cells sorted from blood, taken in a trial of the OX40 agonist ivuxolimab. The CDR3 reads CASSFDRSTDTQYF. DNA for the CDR3: TGTGCCAGCAGCTTCGACAGGTCCACAGATACGCAGTATTTT. The full variable domain, rest sourced from reference TRBV5-6 and TRBJ2-3, is DAGVTQSPTHLIKTRGQQVTLRCSPKSGHDTVSWYQQALGQGPQFIFQYYEEEERQRGNFPDRFSGHQFPNYSSELNVNALLLGDSALYLCASSFDRSTDTQYFGPGTRLTVL.